What follows are 32 T cell receptor beta chains derived from one specimen sequenced in a study of CXCR3-negative and CXCR3-positive naive CD8 T cells. 5' RACE with UMI labels generated the TRB cDNA libraries. TCRdb reprocessed the 5' RACE reads, keeping one entry per CDR3 protein, no DNA. The repertoire table contains 75,000 to 95,000 distinct CDR3 sequences. The sample was naive CXCR3- CD8+ T cells from blood. The subset is: CD45RO-CCR7+CD27+CD95- naive CD8+ T cells lacking CXCR3 (TNR3-). These receptor sequences come from a human donor in good health. Some clones in this sample may be carry-over from other donors' samples.

The V call is TRBV20-1, the J call TRBJ2-7; without DNA, the TCRdb call of TRBD1 cannot be checked. CDR1 DFQATT and CDR2 SNEGSKA come from the germline V gene (reference sequence). This CDR3 spans 14 amino acids. The CDR3: CSASVPGQIYEQYF.

The chain uses TRBV15 and TRBJ1-5. The CDR3 consists of 15 residues. CDR1 is LNHNV and CDR2 is YYDKDF in the germline V gene (reference sequence). CDR3 residues: CATNREIGLHQPQHF.

The genes are TRBV7-9 and TRBJ2-7; TCRdb reports TRBD2, a call that lacks DNA to check it against. Germline V gene lookup returns CDR1 SEHNR and CDR2 FQNEAQ (reference sequence). CDR3 size: 13 residues. The CDR3 here is CASSPRRGYEQYF.

The chain couples TRBV12-5 to TRBJ2-5. CDR3 length: 15 residues. The germline V gene has CDR1 LGHNT and CDR2 FRNRAP. The CDR3 sequence: CASGLVPSHQETQYF.

This chain connects TRBV12-3 or TRBV12-4 to TRBJ1-2; with no DNA, the TCRdb D assignment of TRBD1 cannot be verified. This CDR3 region has 15 residues. CDR3 protein: CASSPGTGGSYGYTF.

Judged by frequency, this clonotype is medium-sized. The rearrangement joins TRBV29-1 to TRBJ2-2. The length of the CDR3 is 13 residues. From germline, CDR1 is SQVTM and CDR2 ANQGSEA. CDR3 loop: CSAMATDVGELFF.

The CDR3 sequence: CASSIDPGSSYNEQLF. V gene TRBV19 combines with J gene TRBJ2-1. This CDR3 has 16 residues. From germline, CDR1 is LNHDA and CDR2 SQIVND (reference sequence).

The rearrangement links TRBV19 to TRBJ2-1. The CDR3 runs 13 residues. CDR1 is LNHDA and CDR2 is SQIVND in the germline V gene (reference sequence). The CDR3 reads CASSSDGYNEQFF.

The V gene is TRBV29-1, the J gene TRBJ1-2; no DNA is available, so the TRBD1 call from TCRdb remains unchecked. This CDR3 comprises 15 residues. Germline lookup yields CDR1 SQVTM and CDR2 ANQGSEA. CDR3 in amino acids: CSARREGRTNYGYTF.

The chain links TRBV6-6 to TRBJ2-3; TCRdb's assignment of TRBD1 cannot be checked, as there is no DNA. The germline V gene has CDR1 MNHNY and CDR2 SVGAGI (reference sequence). This CDR3 contains 14 residues. This chain's CDR3 is CASSYFRGGDTQYF.

The J gene is TRBJ2-3, the V gene TRBV14; the TRBD1 assignment by TCRdb is unverifiable without DNA. Germline V CDR1 and CDR2: SGHDN, FVKESK. The CDR3 consists of 18 residues. CDR3 region: CASSQDGYGADRRYTQYF.

The genes are TRBV12-3 or TRBV12-4 and TRBJ1-1; there is no DNA to check the TCRdb D call of TRBD1. CDR3 length: 13 residues. This CDR3 is CASSFTQGSEAFF.

This chain uses TRBV7-9 with TRBJ1-1; checking the TCRdb D call of TRBD1 is not possible without DNA. The CDR3 is 16 residues long. Germline assignment: CDR1 SEHNR and CDR2 FQNEAQ (reference sequence). CDR3 loop: CASSLFSGGDYTEAFF.

The chain employs TRBV12-5 and TRBJ2-2; TCRdb outputs TRBD1, but without DNA this stays unchecked. Germline CDR1 reads LGHNT; CDR2 reads FRNRAP. The CDR3 spans 16 residues. The CDR3 sequence: CASGLGGQGQAGELFF.

The J gene is TRBJ2-7, the V gene TRBV29-1; the TRBD1 assignment by TCRdb is unverifiable without DNA. The CDR3 has 15 amino acids. Germline V lookup: CDR1 SQVTM, CDR2 ANQGSEA. The CDR3 spells CSVEGGQGVTYEQYF.

The chain carries TRBV2 and TRBJ2-1. The CDR3 is 13 residues long. The germline V gene has CDR1 SNHLY and CDR2 FYNNEI. CDR3 residues: CASRLSSYNEQFF.

This chain joins TRBV5-6 and TRBJ2-1; TCRdb gives TRBD1 as the D gene, but with no DNA this cannot be confirmed. This CDR3 contains 15 residues. Germline V lookup: CDR1 SGHDT, CDR2 YYEEEE. This CDR3 is CASSSNRGGYNEQFF. The full variable domain, with the rest looked up from reference TRBV5-6 and TRBJ2-1, is DAGVTQSPTHLIKTRGQQVTLRCSPKSGHDTVSWYQQALGQGPQFIFQYYEEEERQRGNFPDRFSGHQFPNYSSELNVNALLLGDSALYLCASSSNRGGYNEQFFGPGTRLTVL.

This chain connects TRBV15 to TRBJ2-5. Per germline, CDR1 LNHNV and CDR2 YYDKDF (reference sequence). The CDR3 is 16 amino acids. Here the CDR3 reads CATSSIKEFGQETQYF.

This chain joins TRBV6-5 and TRBJ2-4. CDR3 length equals 11 residues. Germline lookup yields CDR1 MNHEY and CDR2 SVGAGI. The CDR3 sequence is CASSFGNIQYF.

Its frequency marks this clonotype as medium-sized. This chain joins TRBV29-1 and TRBJ2-7; no DNA is available, so the TRBD1 call from TCRdb remains unchecked. CDR3 length: 12 residues. CDR1 and CDR2 (germline): SQVTM, ANQGSEA. The CDR3 sequence is CSVETDTYEQYF.

The gene calls are TRBV12-3 or TRBV12-4 and TRBJ2-1; TCRdb's assignment of TRBD1 cannot be checked, as there is no DNA. The CDR3 sequence is 11 residues long. The CDR3 here is CASSPGDEQFF.

The chain combines TRBV6-2 or TRBV6-3 with TRBJ2-7; TCRdb proposes TRBD2, but this gene call is untestable without DNA. The CDR3 has 18 residues. Germline CDR1 reads MNHEY; CDR2 reads SVGEGT. CDR3 in amino acids: CASSYSRNGTSVIYEQYF.

The V and J genes are TRBV12-3 or TRBV12-4 and TRBJ1-2. This CDR3 has 15 amino acids. CDR3 amino acids: CASSFAGLGNYGYTF.

The J gene is TRBJ1-4, the V gene TRBV7-2. This CDR3 comprises 14 residues. Germline CDR1 SGHTA, CDR2 FQGNSA. CDR3 region: CASSLKGTNEKLFF.

The chain links TRBV30 to TRBJ2-5; absent DNA, TCRdb's TRBD1 call cannot be checked. Germline V gene lookup returns CDR1 GTSNPN and CDR2 SVGIG (reference sequence). This CDR3 has 13 amino acids. CDR3 in amino acids: CAWSLTDQETQYF. Based on the CDR3 plus reference TRBV30 and TRBJ2-5, the full variable domain is SQTIHQWPATLVQPVGSPLSLECTVEGTSNPNLYWYRQAAGRGLQLLFYSVGIGQISSEVPQNLSASRPQDRQFILSSKKLLLSDSGFYLCAWSLTDQETQYFGPGTRLLVL.

This sequence joins TRBV20-1 and TRBJ1-2. Germline V lookup: CDR1 DFQATT, CDR2 SNEGSKA (reference sequence). The CDR3 is made up of 11 amino acids. The CDR3 protein is CGGSREDGYTF.

This chain uses TRBV12-3 or TRBV12-4 with TRBJ2-1; TCRdb proposes TRBD2, but this gene call is untestable without DNA. The CDR3 runs 16 residues. The CDR3: CASGSRAGLGHNEQFF.

This chain joins TRBV5-1 and TRBJ2-7; as DNA is missing, the TRBD1 call by TCRdb cannot be tested. The CDR3 runs to 16 residues. Germline V gene sequence: CDR1 SGHRS, CDR2 YFSETQ. CDR3 amino acids: CASSLGLLSVGEEQYF.

The chain employs TRBV29-1 and TRBJ1-2; TCRdb selects TRBD1, and the lack of DNA leaves this call unchecked. CDR1 SQVTM and CDR2 ANQGSEA come from the germline V gene. The CDR3 loop spans 14 amino acids. The CDR3 here is CSVEDQDRAHGYTF.

The chain has TRBV27 and TRBJ2-5; no DNA is available, so the TRBD2 call from TCRdb remains unchecked. In germline, CDR1 is MNHEY, CDR2 SMNVEV (reference sequence). The CDR3 runs 15 residues. The chain's CDR3 is CATHLTSGGQETQYF.

This sequence joins TRBV11-2 and TRBJ2-5; there is no DNA to check the TCRdb D call of TRBD1. CDR1 SGHAT and CDR2 FQNNGV come from the germline V gene. The CDR3 is made up of 15 amino acids. The CDR3 reads CASSVSGDGSETQYF.

V and J are TRBV7-9 and TRBJ2-7; no DNA is available, so the TRBD2 call from TCRdb remains unchecked. This CDR3 contains 18 residues. Germline assignment: CDR1 SEHNR and CDR2 FQNEAQ (reference sequence). The CDR3 is CASSLDPARRGPTYEQYF.